These 15 T cell receptor beta chains were all obtained from the same sample, sequenced in a study of preoperative IRX-2 immunotherapy in early breast cancer. Libraries were prepared by immunoSEQ multiplex PCR; TCRdb keeps only in-frame clonotypes and omits some of them. The sample holds around 35,000 clones, 90% to 95% seen once. The treatment was: preoperative locoregional IRX-2 cytokine immunotherapy. This sample was gathered from a patient treated with IRX-2 immunotherapy. The receptors were sampled from a human donor with breast cancer.

This sequence joins TRBV4-2 and TRBJ1-5; D call uncertain. V lost 0 bases and J 0 bases, leaving 12 bases between the germline ends. Germline V CDR1 and CDR2: LGHNA, YNFKEQ. The CDR3 extends over 17 amino acids. The CDR3 nucleotides read TGTGCCAGCAGCCAAGACCCGCTCCCCCATAGCAATCAGCCCCAGCATTTT. The encoded protein is CASSQDPLPHSNQPQHF.

The chain couples TRBV13 to TRBJ2-1; TRBD2 agrees at 8 bases. In germline, CDR1 is PRHDT, CDR2 FYEKMQ (reference sequence). The CDR3 contains 13 residues. The J segment lost 8 bases and the V segment lost 4 bases, leaving 4 bases of the junction unmatched. The CDR3 region is CASSSGLDDEQFF. CDR3 sequence (DNA): TGTGCCAGCAGCTCGGGACTAGACGATGAGCAGTTCTTC.

The rearrangement links TRBV15 to TRBJ1-1; D possibly corresponds to TRBD1 (6 bases). The ends were cut back, 1 base at V and 4 bases at J, with 13 bases in the middle. Germline V lookup: CDR1 LNHNV, CDR2 YYDKDF (reference sequence). The CDR3 length is 15 residues. The CDR3 region is CATSRAGAGTTEAFF. Written as DNA, the CDR3 is TGTGCCACCAGCAGAGCGGGGGCAGGGACCACTGAAGCTTTCTTT.

Only one count was recorded for this clone. V and J are TRBV18 and TRBJ2-1; tentatively, D is TRBD2 (5 bases). From germline, CDR1 is KGHSH and CDR2 LQKENI. V was shortened by 4 bases and J by 12 bases, with 13 bases between the two germline ends. This CDR3 has 12 residues. The CDR3 bases are TGTGCCAGCTCACTCGGACCCCGGGGGCAGTTCTTC. Translated, it gives CASSLGPRGQFF.

The rearrangement uses TRBV6-5 and TRBJ1-5, with D maybe TRBD1 (6 bases). The CDR3 is 13 residues long. The ends were cut back, 11 bases at V and 5 bases at J, with 16 bases in the middle. CDR1 MNHEY and CDR2 SVGAGI come from the germline V gene. The CDR3 protein is CASAGGGDQPQHF. The CDR3 DNA sequence: TGTGCCTCGGCGGGGGGGGGCGATCAGCCCCAGCATTTT.

The chain combines TRBV7-9 with TRBJ2-3; the match to TRBD1 covers 10 bases. Trimming cost V 5 bases and J 4 bases; bases outside gene matches: 12. The V gene's germline CDR1 is SEHNR and CDR2 FQNEAQ (reference sequence). The CDR3 runs 17 residues. CDR3 in amino acids: CASSVGRGQGIPDTQYF. The CDR3 DNA reads TGTGCCAGCAGCGTCGGCCGGGGACAGGGGATTCCAGATACGCAGTATTTT.

The rearrangement uses TRBV7-3 and TRBJ2-5; a weak D match, TRBD2 (7 bases). Deletions cut 5 bases from V and 5 bases from J, with 18 bases between. The CDR3 extends over 15 amino acids. Germline CDR1 and CDR2: SGHTA and FQGTGA. CDR3 residues: CASSPRGLAAETQYF. The CDR3, as DNA: TGTGCCAGCAGCCCACGGGGGCTAGCGGCGGAGACCCAGTACTTC.

The chain recombines TRBV27 with TRBJ1-6, with 7 bases aligning to TRBD1. The V gene end was trimmed by 2 bases and the J gene end by 10 bases; junction bases not matched to a gene: 8. CDR3 length: 15 residues. Germline CDR1 reads MNHEY; CDR2 reads SMNVEV (reference sequence). Here the CDR3 reads CASSLQGVRFSPLHF. The CDR3 DNA reads TGTGCCAGCAGTTTACAGGGGGTGAGATTCTCACCCCTCCACTTT.

V and J are TRBV20-1 and TRBJ2-7; 7 bases line up with TRBD2. This CDR3 region has 11 residues. The germline V gene encodes CDR1 DFQATT and CDR2 SNEGSKA (reference sequence). Germline trimming cut 3 bases from V and 12 bases from J; bases unmatched to any gene: 8. The CDR3 sequence: CSASLSGEGYF. The CDR3 DNA reads TGCAGTGCTAGCCTTTCTGGGGAGGGGTACTTC.

This clone was counted a single time. The gene calls are TRBV9 and TRBJ1-2, with D unclear. The CDR3 is 14 residues long. Germline-derived CDR1 and CDR2 are SGDLS and YYNGEE. Between the trimmed V and J ends, which lost 2 bases and 0 bases, there was a span of 8 bases. CDR3 sequence: CASSVTVTNYGYTF. The CDR3, as DNA: TGTGCCAGCAGCGTCACCGTCACTAACTATGGCTACACCTTC.

This clone was counted between two and nine times. The chain links TRBV4-3 to TRBJ2-7; possible D gene TRBD2, 5 bases. This CDR3 is 13 amino acids long. Germline-derived CDR1 and CDR2 are LGHNA and YSLEER. Deletions cut 0 bases from V and 5 bases from J, with 8 bases between. The CDR3 DNA reads as TGCGCCAGCAGCCAAGATTCGGGGAACGAGCAGTACTTC. The encoded protein is CASSQDSGNEQYF.

Here the CDR3 reads CAWSSQGTEAFF. The CDR3 nucleotides are TGTGCCTGGAGTTCACAGGGGACTGAAGCTTTCTTT. The chain carries TRBV30 and TRBJ1-1; 7 bases line up with TRBD1. Germline lookup yields CDR1 GTSNPN and CDR2 SVGIG (reference sequence). CDR3 length: 12 amino acids. V dropped 2 bases and J dropped 5; count of bases not matched to a gene: 2.

The rearrangement links TRBV11-1 to TRBJ1-5; the match to TRBD1 covers 7 bases. This CDR3 region has 17 residues. Germline lookup yields CDR1 SGHAT and CDR2 FQDESV (reference sequence). J lost 2 bases, V lost 1 base, and 8 bases had no gene match. The CDR3 is CASSLGGGALGNQPQHF. The CDR3 bases are TGTGCCAGCAGCTTAGGAGGGGGCGCGTTGGGCAATCAGCCCCAGCATTTT.

J is TRBJ1-3 and V is TRBV5-1; no clear D gene. The CDR3 sequence is 14 residues long. Per germline, CDR1 SGHRS and CDR2 YFSETQ. The germline V and J ends were trimmed by 0 bases and 0 bases, with 4 bases remaining between them. CDR3 nucleotides: TGCGCCAGCAGCTTGGACAGCTCTGGAAACACCATATATTTT. Protein: CASSLDSSGNTIYF.

CDR3 coding DNA: TGTGCCAGCAGCTTAGGACAGGCTGGAAACACCATATATTTT. This translates into CASSLGQAGNTIYF. The gene calls are TRBV7-9 and TRBJ1-3, with D perhaps TRBD1 (6 bases). There are 14 residues in the CDR3. Between the trimmed V and J ends, which lost 1 base and 2 bases, there was a span of 6 bases. Germline V gene data show CDR1 as SEHNR and CDR2 as FQNEAQ (reference sequence).